The present TCR beta chain was sequenced within a study of OX40 agonist ivuxolimab in advanced cancers. General notes on the study: Ivuxolimab was a fully human IgG2 agonistic monoclonal antibody targeting the costimulatory receptor OX40 (CD134). Intravenous ivuxolimab was administered to patients every 2 weeks at six dose levels: 0.01, 0.1, 0.3, 1.5, 3 and 10 mg/kg. Of the approximately 50 patients in dose escalation, about 19 had hepatocellular carcinoma, about 15 had melanoma, 9 had renal cell carcinoma and 9 had head and neck cancer. In the dose-escalation cohort, 75% to 85% of patients were male, and the mean age was approximately 60 years with a range of roughly 20 to 79. Prior anti-PD-1, anti-PD-L1 or anti-CTLA-4 therapy was permitted, and checkpoint inhibitors had been received by about 36% of dose-escalation patients. Partial responses were achieved by three dose-escalation patients, of whom one had hepatocellular carcinoma and two had cutaneous melanoma. The purpose of peripheral TCRbeta sequencing was to test whether ivuxolimab changed TCR sequence diversity and led to clonal T-cell expansion. The paper reports the monotherapy dose-escalation portion (N ≈ 50 patients) of the phase I ivuxolimab trial.

Spanning cysteine to phenylalanine, the CDR3 consists of 15 amino acids. Only the CDR3 DNA is retained, 45 bases long and in frame from the first base. CDR1 and CDR2 are drawn from the germline V gene: KGHSH, LQKENI. After removal of 2 bases from V and 3 bases from J, the junction retains 5 bases not matched to a gene. To sequence the TCRbeta CDR3 region, genomic DNA was isolated from the sorted cells. TCRbeta CDR3 regions were sequenced using the immunoSEQ Assay. Sourced from immuneACCESS, this table was stored by TCRdb with only in-frame sequences that have V and J called. A share of the clones is absent; for the studies checked, an unresolved V gene accounts for under half, and the remainder has no known explanation. This sample has tens of thousands of clones in its table, and roughly 89% of those were observed once. The biggest ten clones account for roughly 1.2% of the sample. Study-level results and caveats: Low levels of normalized T-cell clonal expansion were also seen in some patients who did not respond. In the 0.1-3.0 mg/kg groups, partial responders had among the lowest normalized peripheral clonal expansion, particularly in CD8+ T cells. The antigen specificity of the clonally expanded peripheral T cells was not determined. On average, CD8+ T cells showed more expanded clones than CD4+ T cells after ivuxolimab. Clonal expansion of both CD4+ and CD8+ blood T cells was observed from baseline to week 6 at doses 0.1 to 3.0 mg/kg.

Regarding this clone: Its antigen specificity is not known. Base-call qualities are not available, and no considerably larger clone is one nucleotide away.

Patients with a history of autoimmune disease or receiving systemic immunosuppression were excluded from the trial. In every dose cohort, peripheral blood was drawn for TCR sequencing at baseline, cycle 4 day 1, and cycle 7 day 1. Samples were obtained from an open-label, multicenter, first-in-human phase I dose-escalation trial of ivuxolimab. Adults with locally advanced or metastatic melanoma, renal cell, hepatocellular, or head and neck squamous cell carcinoma were enrolled in the trial. Before TCR sequencing, CD4+ and CD8+ T cells were separately sorted from peripheral blood. The chain is encoded by TRBV18 joined to TRBJ2-3; TRBD1 agrees with 7 junctional bases. Sequencing used CD4+ or CD8+ T cells sorted from blood, obtained in a trial of the OX40 agonist ivuxolimab. The sequence was collected from an adult with an advanced solid tumor such as melanoma, head and neck, liver or kidney cancer. The CDR3: CASSPVDRKTDTQYF. The DNA sequence is TGTGCCAGCTCACCAGTGGACAGGAAGACAGATACGCAGTATTTT.